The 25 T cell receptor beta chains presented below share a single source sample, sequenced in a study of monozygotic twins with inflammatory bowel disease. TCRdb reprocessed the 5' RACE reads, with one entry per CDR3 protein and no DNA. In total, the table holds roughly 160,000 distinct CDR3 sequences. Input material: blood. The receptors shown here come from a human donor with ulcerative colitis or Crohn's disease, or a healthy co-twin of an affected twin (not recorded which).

The CDR3 here is CSAKGETSTDTQYF. The chain couples TRBV20-1 to TRBJ2-3; checking the TCRdb D call of TRBD1 is not possible without DNA. Germline V gene sequence: CDR1 DFQATT, CDR2 SNEGSKA (reference sequence). The CDR3 has 14 residues.

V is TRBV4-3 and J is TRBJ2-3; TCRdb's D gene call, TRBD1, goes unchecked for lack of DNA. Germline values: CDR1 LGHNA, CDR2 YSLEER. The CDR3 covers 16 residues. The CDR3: CASSLGGDSGADTQYF.

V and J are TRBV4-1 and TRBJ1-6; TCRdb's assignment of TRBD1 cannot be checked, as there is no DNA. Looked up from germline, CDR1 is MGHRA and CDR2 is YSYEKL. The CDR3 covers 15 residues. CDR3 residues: CASSLGQHPNSPLHF.

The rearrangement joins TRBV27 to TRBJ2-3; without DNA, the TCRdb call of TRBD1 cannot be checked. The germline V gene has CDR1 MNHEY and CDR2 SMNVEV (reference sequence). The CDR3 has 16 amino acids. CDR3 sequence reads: CASSLRTGGSTDTQYF.

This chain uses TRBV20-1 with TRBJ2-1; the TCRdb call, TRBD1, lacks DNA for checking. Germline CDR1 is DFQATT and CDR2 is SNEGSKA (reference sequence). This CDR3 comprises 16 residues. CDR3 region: CSASSSGTQAYNEQFF.

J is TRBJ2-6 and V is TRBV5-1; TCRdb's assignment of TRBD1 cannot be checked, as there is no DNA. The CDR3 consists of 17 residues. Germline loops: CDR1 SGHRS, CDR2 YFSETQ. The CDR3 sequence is CASSRDSTRSGANVLTF.

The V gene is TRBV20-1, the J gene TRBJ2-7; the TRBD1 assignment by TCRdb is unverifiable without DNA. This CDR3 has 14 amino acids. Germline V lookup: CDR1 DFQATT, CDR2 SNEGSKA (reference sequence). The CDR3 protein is CSARGGTDSYEQYF.

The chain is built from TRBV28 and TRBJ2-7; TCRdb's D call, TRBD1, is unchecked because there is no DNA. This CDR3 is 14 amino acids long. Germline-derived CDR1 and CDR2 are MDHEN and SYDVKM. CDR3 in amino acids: CASSNRDRSYEQYF.

This CDR3 is CASSSGPRPYEQYF. The chain links TRBV13 to TRBJ2-7. The CDR3 length is 14 residues. Per germline, CDR1 PRHDT and CDR2 FYEKMQ (reference sequence).

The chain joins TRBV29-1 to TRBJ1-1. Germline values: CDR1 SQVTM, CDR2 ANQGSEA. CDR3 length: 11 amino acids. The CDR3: CSVVVRTEAFF.

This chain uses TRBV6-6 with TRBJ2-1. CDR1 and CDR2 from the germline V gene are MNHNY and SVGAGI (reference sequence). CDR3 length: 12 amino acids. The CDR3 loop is CASRGPYNEQFF.

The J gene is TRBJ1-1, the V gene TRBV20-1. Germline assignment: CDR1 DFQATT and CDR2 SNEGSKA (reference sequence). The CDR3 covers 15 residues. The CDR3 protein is CSEDGSNKGNSEAFF.

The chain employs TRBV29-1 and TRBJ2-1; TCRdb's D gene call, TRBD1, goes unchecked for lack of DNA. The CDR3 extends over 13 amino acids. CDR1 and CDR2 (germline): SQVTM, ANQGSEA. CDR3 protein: CSVAVEGAGEQFF.

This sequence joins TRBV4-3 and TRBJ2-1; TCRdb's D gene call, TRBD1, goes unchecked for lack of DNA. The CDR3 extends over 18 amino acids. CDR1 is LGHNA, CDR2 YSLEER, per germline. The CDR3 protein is CASSSAQVSGISYNEQFF.

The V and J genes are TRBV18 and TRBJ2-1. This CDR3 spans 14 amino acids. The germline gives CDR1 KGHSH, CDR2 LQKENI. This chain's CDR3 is CASSPGLDDNEQFF. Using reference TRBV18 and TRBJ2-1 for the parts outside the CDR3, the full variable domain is NAGVMQNPRHLVRRRGQEARLRCSPMKGHSHVYWYRQLPEEGLKFMVYLQKENIIDESGMPKERFSAEFPKEGPSILRIQQVVRGDSAAYFCASSPGLDDNEQFFGPGTRLTVL.

CDR3 sequence reads: CAIRDDRGPDEQFF. The rearrangement links TRBV10-3 to TRBJ2-1; TCRdb's assignment of TRBD1 cannot be checked, as there is no DNA. CDR1 and CDR2 (germline): ENHRY, SYGVKD. The CDR3 has 14 amino acids.

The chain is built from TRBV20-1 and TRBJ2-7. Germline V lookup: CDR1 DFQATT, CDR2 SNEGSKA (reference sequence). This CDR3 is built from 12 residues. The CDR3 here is CSAIENVHEQYF.

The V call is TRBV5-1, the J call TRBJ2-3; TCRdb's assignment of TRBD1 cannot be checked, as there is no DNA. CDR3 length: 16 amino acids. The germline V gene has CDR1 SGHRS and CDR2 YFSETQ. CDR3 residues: CASSLDGTGGQDTQYF.

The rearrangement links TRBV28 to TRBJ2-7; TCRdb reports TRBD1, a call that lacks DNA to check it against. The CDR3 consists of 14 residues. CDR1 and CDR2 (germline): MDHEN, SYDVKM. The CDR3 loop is CASWTGASSYEQYF.

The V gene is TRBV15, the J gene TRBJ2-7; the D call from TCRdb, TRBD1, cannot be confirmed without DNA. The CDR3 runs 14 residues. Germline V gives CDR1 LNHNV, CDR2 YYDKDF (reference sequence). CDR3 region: CATSRRGRVPEQYF.

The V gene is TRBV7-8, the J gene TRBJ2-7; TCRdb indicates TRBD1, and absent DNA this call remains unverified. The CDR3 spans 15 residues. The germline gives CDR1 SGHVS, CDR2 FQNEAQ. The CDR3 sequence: CASSLLWQPPYEQYF.

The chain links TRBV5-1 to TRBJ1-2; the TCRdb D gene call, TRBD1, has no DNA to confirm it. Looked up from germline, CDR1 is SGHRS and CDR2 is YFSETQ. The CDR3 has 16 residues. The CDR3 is CASSLASQGEDYGYTF.

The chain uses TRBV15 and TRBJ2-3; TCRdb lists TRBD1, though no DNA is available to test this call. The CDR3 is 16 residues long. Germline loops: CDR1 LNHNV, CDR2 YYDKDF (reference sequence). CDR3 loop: CATSREATPVGDTQYF.

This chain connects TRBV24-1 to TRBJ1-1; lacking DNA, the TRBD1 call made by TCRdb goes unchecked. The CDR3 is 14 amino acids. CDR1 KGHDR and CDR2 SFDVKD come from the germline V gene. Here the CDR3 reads CATSGGQENTEAFF.

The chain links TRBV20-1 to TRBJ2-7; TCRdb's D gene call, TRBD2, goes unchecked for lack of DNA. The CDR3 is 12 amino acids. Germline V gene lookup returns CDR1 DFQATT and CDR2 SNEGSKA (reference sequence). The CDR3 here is CSARPSGYEQYF.